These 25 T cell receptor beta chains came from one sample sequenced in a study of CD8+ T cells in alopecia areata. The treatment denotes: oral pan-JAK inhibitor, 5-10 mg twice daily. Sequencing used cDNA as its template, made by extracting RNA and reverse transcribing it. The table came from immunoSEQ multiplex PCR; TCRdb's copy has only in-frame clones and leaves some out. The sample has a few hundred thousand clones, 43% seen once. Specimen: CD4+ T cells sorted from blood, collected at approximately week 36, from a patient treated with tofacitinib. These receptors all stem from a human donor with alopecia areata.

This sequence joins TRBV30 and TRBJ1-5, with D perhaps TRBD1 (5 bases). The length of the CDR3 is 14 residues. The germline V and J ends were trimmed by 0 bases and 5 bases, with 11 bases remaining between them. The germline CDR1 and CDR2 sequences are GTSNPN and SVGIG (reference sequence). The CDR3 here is CAWSVDRVYQPQHF. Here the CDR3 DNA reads TGTGCCTGGAGTGTAGACAGAGTTTATCAGCCCCAGCATTTT. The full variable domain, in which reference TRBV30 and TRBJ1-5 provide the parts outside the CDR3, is SQTIHQWPATLVQPVGSPLSLECTVEGTSNPNLYWYRQAAGRGLQLLFYSVGIGQISSEVPQNLSASRPQDRQFILSSKKLLLSDSGFYLCAWSVDRVYQPQHFGDGTRLSIL.

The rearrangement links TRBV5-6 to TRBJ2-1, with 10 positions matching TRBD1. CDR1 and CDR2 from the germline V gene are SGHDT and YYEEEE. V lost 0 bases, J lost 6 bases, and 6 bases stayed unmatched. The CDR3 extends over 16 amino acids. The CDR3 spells CASSLEGTGASNEQFF. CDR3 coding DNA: TGTGCCAGCAGCTTGGAAGGGACAGGGGCATCCAATGAGCAGTTCTTC.

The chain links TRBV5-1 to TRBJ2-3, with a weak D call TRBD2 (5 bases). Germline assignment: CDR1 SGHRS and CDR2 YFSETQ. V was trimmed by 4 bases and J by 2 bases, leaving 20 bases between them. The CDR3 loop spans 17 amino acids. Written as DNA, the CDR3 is TGCGCCAGCAGCAAAACGTCGCGAGGGCAGGCCACAGATACGCAGTATTTT. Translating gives CASSKTSRGQATDTQYF.

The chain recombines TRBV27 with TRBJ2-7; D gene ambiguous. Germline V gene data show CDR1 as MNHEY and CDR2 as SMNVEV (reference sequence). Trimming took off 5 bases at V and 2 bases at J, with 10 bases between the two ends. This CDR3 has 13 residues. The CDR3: CASSRAGPYEQYF. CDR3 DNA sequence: TGTGCCAGCAGTAGGGCAGGTCCCTACGAGCAGTACTTC.

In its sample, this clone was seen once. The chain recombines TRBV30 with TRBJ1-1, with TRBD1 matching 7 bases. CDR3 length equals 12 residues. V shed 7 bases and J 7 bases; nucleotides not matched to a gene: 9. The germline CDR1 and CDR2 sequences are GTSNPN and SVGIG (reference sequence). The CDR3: CALITGQFEAFF. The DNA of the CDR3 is TGTGCCTTAATAACGGGACAGTTTGAAGCTTTCTTT. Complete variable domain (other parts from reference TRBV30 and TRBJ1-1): SQTIHQWPATLVQPVGSPLSLECTVEGTSNPNLYWYRQAAGRGLQLLFYSVGIGQISSEVPQNLSASRPQDRQFILSSKKLLLSDSGFYLCALITGQFEAFFGQGTRLTVV.

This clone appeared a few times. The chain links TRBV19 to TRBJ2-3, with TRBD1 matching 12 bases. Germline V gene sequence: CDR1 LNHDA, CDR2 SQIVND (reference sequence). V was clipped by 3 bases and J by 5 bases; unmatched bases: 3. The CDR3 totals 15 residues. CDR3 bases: TGTGCCAGTAGTATGGGACAGGGGGCGAAAGATACGCAGTATTTT. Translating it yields CASSMGQGAKDTQYF.

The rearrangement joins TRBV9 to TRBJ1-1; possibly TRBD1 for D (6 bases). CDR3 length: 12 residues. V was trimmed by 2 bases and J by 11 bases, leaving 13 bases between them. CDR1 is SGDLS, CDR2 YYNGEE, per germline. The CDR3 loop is CASSVDRPPAFF. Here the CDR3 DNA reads TGTGCCAGCAGCGTGGACAGACCTCCCGCTTTCTTT.

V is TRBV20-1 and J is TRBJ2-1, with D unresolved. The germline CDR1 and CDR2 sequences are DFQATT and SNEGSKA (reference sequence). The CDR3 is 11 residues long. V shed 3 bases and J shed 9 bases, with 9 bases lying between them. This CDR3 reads CSASRLGEQFF. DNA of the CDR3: TGCAGTGCTAGTAGACTGGGTGAGCAGTTCTTC.

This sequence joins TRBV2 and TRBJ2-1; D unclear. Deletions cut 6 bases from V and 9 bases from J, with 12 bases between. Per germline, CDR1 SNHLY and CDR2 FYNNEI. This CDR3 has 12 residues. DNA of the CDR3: TGTGCCAGCAGGACCCAGTCGGGTGAGCAGTTCTTC. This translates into CASRTQSGEQFF.

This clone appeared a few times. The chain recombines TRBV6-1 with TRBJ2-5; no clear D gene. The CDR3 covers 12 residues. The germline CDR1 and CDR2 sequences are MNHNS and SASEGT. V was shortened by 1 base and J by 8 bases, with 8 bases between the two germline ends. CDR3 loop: CASSEGRGTQYF. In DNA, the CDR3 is TGTGCCAGCAGTGAAGGACGCGGTACCCAGTACTTC.

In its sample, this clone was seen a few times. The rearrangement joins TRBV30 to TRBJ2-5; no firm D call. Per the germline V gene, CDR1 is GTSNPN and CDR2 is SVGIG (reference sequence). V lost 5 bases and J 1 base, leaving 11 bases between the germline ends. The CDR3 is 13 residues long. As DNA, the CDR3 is TGTGCCTGGGCCGGAGACCTCCAAGAGACCCAGTACTTC. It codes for CAWAGDLQETQYF.

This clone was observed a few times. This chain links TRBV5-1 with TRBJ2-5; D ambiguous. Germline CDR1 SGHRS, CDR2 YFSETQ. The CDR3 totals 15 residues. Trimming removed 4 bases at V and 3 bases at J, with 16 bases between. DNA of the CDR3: TGCGCCAGCAGCCCCCAAACTGGAACCAAAGAGACCCAGTACTTC. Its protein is CASSPQTGTKETQYF.

The CDR3 reads CASSYRQGEEKLFF. The DNA for the CDR3 is TGTGCCAGCAGTTACCGGCAGGGTGAGGAAAAACTGTTTTTT. This rearrangement joins TRBV6-6 to TRBJ1-4; tentatively, D is TRBD1 (5 bases). V was trimmed by 2 bases and J by 8 bases, leaving 12 bases between them. This CDR3 has 14 amino acids. The V gene's germline CDR1 is MNHNY and CDR2 SVGAGI (reference sequence).

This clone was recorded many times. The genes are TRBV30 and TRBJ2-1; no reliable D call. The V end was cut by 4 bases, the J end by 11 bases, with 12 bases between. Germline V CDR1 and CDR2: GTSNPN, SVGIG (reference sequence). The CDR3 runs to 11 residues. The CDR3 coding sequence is TGTGCCTGGACGGATTACGGAAAGCAGTTCTTC. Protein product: CAWTDYGKQFF.

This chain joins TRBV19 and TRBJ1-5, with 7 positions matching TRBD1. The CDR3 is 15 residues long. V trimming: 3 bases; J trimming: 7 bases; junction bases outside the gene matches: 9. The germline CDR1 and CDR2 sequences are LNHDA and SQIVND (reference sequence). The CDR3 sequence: CASSMGQYRGQPQHF. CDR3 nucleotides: TGTGCCAGTAGTATGGGACAGTACCGGGGCCAGCCCCAGCATTTT.

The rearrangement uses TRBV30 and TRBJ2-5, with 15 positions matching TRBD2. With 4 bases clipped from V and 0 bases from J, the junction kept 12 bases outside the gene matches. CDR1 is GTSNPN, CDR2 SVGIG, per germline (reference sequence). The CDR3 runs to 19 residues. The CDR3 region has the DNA TGTGCCTGGACACAATCGACCGGGACTAGCGGGGGGTACCAAGAGACCCAGTACTTC. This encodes CAWTQSTGTSGGYQETQYF.

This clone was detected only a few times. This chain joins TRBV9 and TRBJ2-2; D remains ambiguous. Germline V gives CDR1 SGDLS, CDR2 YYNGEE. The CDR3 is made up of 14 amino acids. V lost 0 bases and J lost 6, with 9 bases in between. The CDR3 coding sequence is TGTGCCAGCAGCGTAGGCCCTATGTCCGGGGAGCTGTTTTTT. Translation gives CASSVGPMSGELFF.

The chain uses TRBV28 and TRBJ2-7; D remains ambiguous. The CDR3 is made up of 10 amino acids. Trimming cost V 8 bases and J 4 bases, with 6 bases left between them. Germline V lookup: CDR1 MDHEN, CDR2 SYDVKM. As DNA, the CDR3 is TGTGCCAGCGGAAGGTACGAGCAGTACTTC. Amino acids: CASGRYEQYF.

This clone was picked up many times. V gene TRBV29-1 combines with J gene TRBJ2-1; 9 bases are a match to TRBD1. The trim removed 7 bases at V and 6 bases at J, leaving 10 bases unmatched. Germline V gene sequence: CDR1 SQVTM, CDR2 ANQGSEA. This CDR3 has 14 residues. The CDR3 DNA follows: TGCAGCGCGGATAGGGGACAGGGTTCCAATGAGCAGTTCTTC. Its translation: CSADRGQGSNEQFF.

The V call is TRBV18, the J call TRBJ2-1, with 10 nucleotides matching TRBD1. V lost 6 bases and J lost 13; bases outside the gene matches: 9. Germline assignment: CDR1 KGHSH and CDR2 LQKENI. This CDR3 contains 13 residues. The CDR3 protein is CASSLGQGGLQFF. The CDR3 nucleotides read TGTGCCAGCTCCCTCGGACAGGGGGGCTTACAGTTCTTC. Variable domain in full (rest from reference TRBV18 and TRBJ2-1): NAGVMQNPRHLVRRRGQEARLRCSPMKGHSHVYWYRQLPEEGLKFMVYLQKENIIDESGMPKERFSAEFPKEGPSILRIQQVVRGDSAAYFCASSLGQGGLQFFGPGTRLTVL.

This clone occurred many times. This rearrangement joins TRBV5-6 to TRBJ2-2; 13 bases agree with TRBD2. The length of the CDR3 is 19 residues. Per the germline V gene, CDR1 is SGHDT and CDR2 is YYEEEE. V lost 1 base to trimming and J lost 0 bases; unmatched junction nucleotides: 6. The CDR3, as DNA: TGTGCCAGCAGCTTGCAGGGACTAGCGGGATTCCCGAACACCGGGGAGCTGTTTTTT. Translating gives CASSLQGLAGFPNTGELFF.

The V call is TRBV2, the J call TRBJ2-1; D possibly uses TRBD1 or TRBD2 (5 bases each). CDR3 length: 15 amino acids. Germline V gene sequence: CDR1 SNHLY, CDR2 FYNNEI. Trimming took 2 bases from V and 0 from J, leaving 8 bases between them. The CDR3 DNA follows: TGTGCCAGCAGTGAATGGGGGAGCTCCTACAATGAGCAGTTCTTC. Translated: CASSEWGSSYNEQFF. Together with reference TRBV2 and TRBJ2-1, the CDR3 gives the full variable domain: EPEVTQTPSHQVTQMGQEVILRCVPISNHLYFYWYRQILGQKVEFLVSFYNNEISEKSEIFDDQFSVERPDGSNFTLKIRSTKLEDSAMYFCASSEWGSSYNEQFFGPGTRLTVL.

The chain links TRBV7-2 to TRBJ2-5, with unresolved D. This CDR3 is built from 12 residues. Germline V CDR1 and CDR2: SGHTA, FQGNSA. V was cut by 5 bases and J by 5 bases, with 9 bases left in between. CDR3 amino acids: CASSPFRETQYF. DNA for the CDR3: TGTGCCAGCAGCCCCTTCCGCGAGACCCAGTACTTC.

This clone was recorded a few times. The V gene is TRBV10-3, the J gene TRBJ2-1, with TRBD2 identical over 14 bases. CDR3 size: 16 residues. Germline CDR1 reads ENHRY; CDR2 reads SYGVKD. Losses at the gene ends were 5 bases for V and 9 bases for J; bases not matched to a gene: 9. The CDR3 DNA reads TGTGCCATCAGTCTCGGACTAGCGGGAGGAGAGGTTGAGCAGTTCTTC. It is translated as CAISLGLAGGEVEQFF.

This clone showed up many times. The CDR3 loop is CASSRGQQETQYF. The DNA of the CDR3 is TGTGCCAGCAGCCGGGGACAGCAAGAGACCCAGTACTTC. This chain joins TRBV7-9 and TRBJ2-5, with 7 bases identical to TRBD1. V shed 5 bases and J 2 bases; nucleotides not matched to a gene: 2. Germline V lookup: CDR1 SEHNR, CDR2 FQNEAQ (reference sequence). This CDR3 contains 13 residues.